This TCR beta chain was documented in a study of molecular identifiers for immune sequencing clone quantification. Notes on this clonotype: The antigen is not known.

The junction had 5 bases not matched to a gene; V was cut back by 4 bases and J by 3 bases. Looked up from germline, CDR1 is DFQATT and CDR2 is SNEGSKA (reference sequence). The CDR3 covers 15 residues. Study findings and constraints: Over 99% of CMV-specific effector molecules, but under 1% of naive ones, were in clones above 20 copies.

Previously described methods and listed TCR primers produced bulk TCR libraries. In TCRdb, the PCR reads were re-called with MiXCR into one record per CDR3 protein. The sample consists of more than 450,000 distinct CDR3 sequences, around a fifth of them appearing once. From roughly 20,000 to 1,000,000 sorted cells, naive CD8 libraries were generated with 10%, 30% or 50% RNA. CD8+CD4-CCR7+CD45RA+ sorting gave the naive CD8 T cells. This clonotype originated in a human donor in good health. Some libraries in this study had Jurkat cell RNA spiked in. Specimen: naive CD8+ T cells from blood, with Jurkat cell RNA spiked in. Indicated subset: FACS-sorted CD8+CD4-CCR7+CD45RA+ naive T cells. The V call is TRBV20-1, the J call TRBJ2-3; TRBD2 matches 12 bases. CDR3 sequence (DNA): TGCAGTGCTAACCTAGCGGGGGGGTCAACAGATACGCAGTATTTT. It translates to CSANLAGGSTDTQYF.